This TCR beta chain was sequenced during a study of neoadjuvant anti-PD-1 for oral cavity cancer (dated by TCRdb to 2020 to 2023). Study-level background: Before undergoing curative-intent surgical resection, most patients got three to four biweekly nivolumab doses at 3 mg/kg. Patients who did not progress were given a fourth nivolumab dose at about day 43 and had definitive surgical resection on days 50-56. Under RECIST 1.1, patients with complete response, partial response or stable disease were classed as responders, and patients with progression were classed as non-responders. The parent correlative cohort had about 11 patients and a response rate of over 25%. The investigation overall reported the following: Higher pretreatment blood TCRbeta clonality and lower post-treatment tumor TCRbeta clonality were correlated with higher pretreatment blood Treg/Th17 ratios. Only a few patients per response group were included in the TCR analyses, and the authors called for validation in larger cohorts. After neoadjuvant nivolumab, non-responders showed significantly higher T cell clonality (Gini index) in PBMCs than responders did.

Per the germline V gene, SGHDT is the CDR1 and YYEEEE is the CDR2. The junction shows trimming of 5 bases on V and 4 bases on J, plus 12 bases between the germline ends. The CDR3 runs 13 amino acids, cysteine and phenylalanine included. The DNA shown is the 39-base CDR3, in frame from base 1. The time point tag for this specimen amounts to: after neoadjuvant nivolumab, at surgical resection. Patients had been newly diagnosed with stage II-IVA oral cavity squamous cell carcinoma, and no prior systemic or radiation treatment had been given to the patients. Everyone in the cohort had locally advanced, HPV-negative oral cavity squamous cell carcinoma. Peripheral blood mononuclear cells were analyzed directly, without maintenance or expansion in culture. Samples were obtained from a longitudinal correlative study of a single-arm phase II trial of neoadjuvant nivolumab in oral cavity squamous cell carcinoma. Subject-matched pre- and post-treatment PBMCs and tumors from three responders and three non-responders were subjected to genomic DNA-based TCRbeta sequencing. Peripheral blood mononuclear cells were collected before nivolumab treatment and again after treatment, at the time of surgery. Genomic DNA was isolated from PBMCs using the Maxwell RSC DNA from Cells kit.

This clone showed up just a few times. No antigen is known for it. Base qualities are not at hand, and no much larger clone is one base apart. For deep sequencing, each PBMC sample was run in six replicates, with libraries mostly built from 450 to 550 ng of input genomic DNA. Following the manufacturer's instructions, the team built TCRbeta libraries using the immunoSEQ hsTCRbeta kit. The finished libraries were brought together in one pool at around 3.1 nM, which was then read using an Illumina NovaSeq 6000 S4 flow cell. From the authors' description of their analysis: Raw data preprocessing and quality control were performed with the immunoSEQ Analyzer. The analysis was restricted to productive rearrangements, with each unique CDR3 amino acid sequence defining a clonotype. Using the R package tcR, the researchers computed the Gini-Simpson index as their estimate of repertoire clonality. Student's t test was used to compare Gini indices, while Pearson correlation assessed associations with tumor size change. The source is immuneACCESS, and TCRdb retained only in-frame sequences with V and J called. Part of the clones is not carried over; for the studies checked, unresolved V genes explain less than half of this, and the remainder is unexplained. Clone size and the V and J calls come from that table; the DNA yielded D and trimming. Counted in this sample were under 10,000 clones; approximately 62% of them appeared once. Clones ranked in the top ten supply approximately 3% of the sample.

The sample consisted of PBMCs, taken after nivolumab (anti-PD-1) treatment. This TCR was sampled from a person aged 40 to 85 with oral cavity squamous cell carcinoma. Rearrangement joined TRBV5-6 to TRBJ1-1; the D gene assignment is ambiguous. The CDR3 region: CASRPAVGTEAFF. In nucleotides, the sequence is TGTGCCAGCAGACCCGCGGTTGGCACTGAAGCTTTCTTT.